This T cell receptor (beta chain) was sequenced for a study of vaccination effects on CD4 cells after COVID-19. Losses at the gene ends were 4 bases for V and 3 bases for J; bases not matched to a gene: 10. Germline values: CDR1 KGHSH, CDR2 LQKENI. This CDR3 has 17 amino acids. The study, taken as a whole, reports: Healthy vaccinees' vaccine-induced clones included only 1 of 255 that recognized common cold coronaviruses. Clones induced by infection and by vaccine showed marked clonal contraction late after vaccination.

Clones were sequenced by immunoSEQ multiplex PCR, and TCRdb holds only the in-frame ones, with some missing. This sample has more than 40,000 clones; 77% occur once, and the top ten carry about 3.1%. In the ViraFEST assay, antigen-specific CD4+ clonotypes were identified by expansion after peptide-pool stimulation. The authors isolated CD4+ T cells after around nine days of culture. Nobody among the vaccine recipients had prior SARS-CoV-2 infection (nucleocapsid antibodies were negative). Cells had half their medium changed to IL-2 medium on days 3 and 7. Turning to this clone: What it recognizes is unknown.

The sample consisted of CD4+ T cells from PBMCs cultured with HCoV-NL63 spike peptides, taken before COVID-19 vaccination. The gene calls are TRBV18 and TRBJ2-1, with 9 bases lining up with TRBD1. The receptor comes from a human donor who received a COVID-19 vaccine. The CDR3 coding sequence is TGTGCCAGCTCACTACATACCGGGACAGGGAGCTACAATGAGCAGTTCTTC. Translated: CASSLHTGTGSYNEQFF. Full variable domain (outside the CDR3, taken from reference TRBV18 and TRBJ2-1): NAGVMQNPRHLVRRRGQEARLRCSPMKGHSHVYWYRQLPEEGLKFMVYLQKENIIDESGMPKERFSAEFPKEGPSILRIQQVVRGDSAAYFCASSLHTGTGSYNEQFFGPGTRLTVL.